This T cell receptor (beta chain) originates from a study of control samples from healthy donors and cancer patients. TCRdb's table, derived via immunoSEQ multiplex PCR, lists solely in-frame clones and lacks some. This table holds around 30,000 clones, roughly nine tenths found once. Trimming removed 10 bases from V and 1 base from J, with 7 bases in between. The germline V gene encodes CDR1 LNHDA and CDR2 SQIVND (reference sequence). There are 12 residues in the CDR3. This receptor was identified in a middle-aged woman with lung cancer. This rearrangement joins TRBV19 to TRBJ2-2; a possible D gene is TRBD1 (5 bases). The material sequenced was PBMCs. The CDR3 here is CATTGNTGELFF. DNA for the CDR3: TGTGCCACAACAGGGAACACCGGGGAGCTGTTTTTT.